The 16 T cell receptor beta chains below all came from one sample that was sequenced in a study of blood T cell repertoires in COVID-19. Libraries were prepared by immunoSEQ multiplex PCR; TCRdb keeps only in-frame clonotypes and omits some of them. The sample has about 150,000 clones; around four fifths are singletons. The material sequenced was peripheral blood. The receptors were gathered from a woman aged 70-85 years who had recovered from COVID-19.

V gene TRBV5-4 combines with J gene TRBJ1-2, with D possibly TRBD1 on 6 matching bases. The V end lost 7 bases, the J end lost 13 bases, and 23 bases lay between the germline ends. The germline V gene encodes CDR1 SGHNT and CDR2 YYREEE (reference sequence). The CDR3 consists of 13 residues. DNA for the CDR3: TGTGCCAGCTCGCGGTGGGGCGTACAGGGTCGCACCTTC. Translation gives CASSRWGVQGRTF.

Comments on this clone: This sample includes further DNA sequences coding for the same CDR3. This sequence joins TRBV9 and TRBJ2-7, with TRBD2 identical over 9 bases. This CDR3 region has 14 residues. The V and J ends lost 0 bases and 2 bases, in that order; junction bases with no gene match: 0. Germline values: CDR1 SGDLS, CDR2 YYNGEE. The CDR3 protein is CASSVGGRAYEQYF. As DNA, the CDR3 is TGTGCCAGCAGCGTAGGCGGGAGGGCCTACGAGCAGTACTTC.

This clone is a singleton in its sample. This sequence joins TRBV19 and TRBJ2-1; 10 bases line up with TRBD2. V was pared by 3 bases and J by 1 base, with 12 bases of the junction left unmatched. Per the germline V gene, CDR1 is LNHDA and CDR2 is SQIVND (reference sequence). The CDR3 is 19 residues long. Written as DNA, the CDR3 is TGTGCCAGTAGTATGGGTCGGCTAGCGGGGGTAGCTTCCTACAATGAGCAGTTCTTC. It codes for CASSMGRLAGVASYNEQFF.

This chain's CDR3 is CASSLLTGTANNSPLHF. Written as DNA, the CDR3 is TGTGCCAGCAGCCTACTAACCGGGACAGCCAATAATTCACCCCTCCACTTT. The J gene is TRBJ1-6, the V gene TRBV4-2; 7 positions match TRBD1. J gave up 5 bases and V 4 bases, and 11 bases lay outside the gene matches. The V gene's germline CDR1 is LGHNA and CDR2 YNFKEQ. The CDR3 totals 17 residues.

V gene TRBV9 combines with J gene TRBJ2-2; TRBD1 aligns across 7 bases. The junction had 2 bases not matched to a gene; V was cut back by 0 bases and J by 0 bases. The V gene's germline CDR1 is SGDLS and CDR2 YYNGEE. The CDR3 is 16 amino acids. Written as DNA, the CDR3 is TGTGCCAGCAGCGTAGCTGGGACAGCGAACACCGGGGAGCTGTTTTTT. Translation gives CASSVAGTANTGELFF. The full variable domain, its missing parts supplied by reference TRBV9 and TRBJ2-2, is DSGVTQTPKHLITATGQRVTLRCSPRSGDLSVYWYQQSLDQGLQFLIQYYNGEERAKGNILERFSAQQFPDLHSELNLSSLELGDSALYFCASSVAGTANTGELFFGEGSRLTVL.

The rearrangement links TRBV25-1 to TRBJ1-1; 7 bases are shared with TRBD1. Germline loops: CDR1 MGHDK, CDR2 SYGVNS. With V trimmed by 2 bases and J by 1 base, 4 bases remained unmatched. CDR3 length: 15 amino acids. The chain's CDR3 is CASSEPGQTNTEAFF. The CDR3 DNA sequence: TGTGCCAGCAGTGAACCGGGACAGACGAACACTGAAGCTTTCTTT.

The chain uses TRBV27 and TRBJ2-2; 10 positions agree with TRBD2. Germline CDR1 and CDR2: MNHEY and SMNVEV (reference sequence). This CDR3 comprises 16 residues. Trimming removed 6 bases from V and 2 bases from J; junction bases left unmatched: 6. CDR3 in amino acids: CASRIGTSENTGELFF. The CDR3 DNA reads as TGTGCCAGCAGGATAGGGACTAGCGAAAACACCGGGGAGCTGTTTTTT.

As for this clone: At one of its ends the junction is not consistent with the germline gene, which may arise from a read error. The J gene is TRBJ2-2, the V gene TRBV7-7; maybe TRBD2 (5 bases). CDR3 length equals 16 residues. Germline V gene data show CDR1 as SSHAT and CDR2 as FNYEAQ (reference sequence). The CDR3 DNA is TGTGCTAGCAGCAACGTCTTGGGCGAGGGCACCGGGGAGCTGTTTTTT. Protein product: CASSNVLGEGTGELFF.

The chain is built from TRBV19 and TRBJ2-6, with D perhaps matching TRBD1 (5 bases). CDR3 length: 17 amino acids. Germline lookup yields CDR1 LNHDA and CDR2 SQIVND (reference sequence). V lost 5 bases and J lost 1, with 15 bases in between. This chain's CDR3 is CASSHKPPGSGANVLTF. CDR3 sequence (DNA): TGTGCCAGTAGTCACAAACCCCCAGGGTCTGGGGCCAACGTCCTGACTTTC.

This clone appeared a few times. The gene calls are TRBV19 and TRBJ2-2, with 12 bases fitting TRBD2. Germline assignment: CDR1 LNHDA and CDR2 SQIVND (reference sequence). Germline trimming cut 11 bases from V and 0 bases from J; bases unmatched to any gene: 10. The CDR3 loop spans 17 amino acids. The CDR3 spells CAVRGLAGFANTGELFF. DNA of the CDR3: TGTGCCGTAAGGGGACTAGCGGGCTTCGCGAACACCGGGGAGCTGTTTTTT.

This clone occurred a few times. This chain joins TRBV4-2 and TRBJ2-3; possible D gene TRBD2, 6 bases. This CDR3 region has 15 residues. Germline V gives CDR1 LGHNA, CDR2 YNFKEQ. The V end was cut by 6 bases, the J end by 6 bases, with 19 bases between. As DNA, the CDR3 is TGTGCCAGCAGTCAGGAGGGCCCTCCGGGTGATACGCAGTATTTT. It translates to CASSQEGPPGDTQYF.

The chain joins TRBV3-1 (or the pseudogene TRBV3-2) to TRBJ1-1; D is uncertain. V was trimmed by 4 bases and J by 1 base, leaving 13 bases between them. Germline CDR1 reads LGHDT; CDR2 reads YNNKEL (reference sequence). CDR3 size: 15 residues. CDR3 bases: TGTGCCAGCAGCCGCCACGCGGGATCGAACACTGAAGCTTTCTTT. It codes for CASSRHAGSNTEAFF.

The rearrangement links TRBV19 to TRBJ1-5; 10 bases are a match to TRBD1. CDR3 length: 16 amino acids. From germline, CDR1 is LNHDA and CDR2 SQIVND (reference sequence). Germline trimming cut 1 base from V and 7 bases from J; bases unmatched to any gene: 7. The CDR3 protein is CASSIVGTGVGQPQHF. For the CDR3, the DNA is TGTGCCAGTAGTATAGTAGGGACAGGGGTTGGACAGCCCCAGCATTTT.

This chain uses TRBV7-3 with TRBJ2-1; D perhaps matches TRBD2 (6 bases). The germline V gene has CDR1 SGHTA and CDR2 FQGTGA. The CDR3 contains 13 residues. The ends were cut back, 5 bases at V and 9 bases at J, with 14 bases in the middle. The CDR3 sequence: CASSPGGQGEQFF. The CDR3 coding sequence is TGTGCCAGCAGCCCCGGAGGGCAGGGTGAGCAGTTCTTC.

The chain employs TRBV30 and TRBJ2-7; no reliable D call. Looked up from germline, CDR1 is GTSNPN and CDR2 is SVGIG (reference sequence). Trimming took off 2 bases at V and 9 bases at J, with 17 bases between the two ends. This CDR3 region has 13 residues. CDR3 bases: TGTGCCTGGAGTTTTGGGCCGCTTGGGTGGCAGTACTTC. Translated: CAWSFGPLGWQYF.

This chain joins TRBV21-1 and TRBJ2-7; TRBD1, the D gene given by the table, was not confirmed from the DNA. TRBV21-1 is an annotated pseudogene. This CDR3 has 18 residues. The chain's CDR3 is CASSKTGTGGGISYEQYF. CDR3 DNA: TGTGCCAGCAGCAAGACCGGGACAGGGGGCGGGATATCCTACGAGCAGTACTTC.